Listed below are T cell receptor beta chains from one sample, sequenced in a study of T cell repertoires in cytomegalovirus infection. TCRdb re-called the reads through MiXCR, storing one row per CDR3 protein. Altogether about 700,000 distinct CDR3 sequences are present, around 31% being singletons, with the ten largest covering around a sixth. Which antigens these TCRs recognize remains unknown. Sequencing was performed on cultured PBMCs, taken from culture after CMV antigen stimulation. These receptors all come from a human donor in good health (CMV status not recorded). Some clones in this sample may be carry-over from other donors' samples. CDR3s include the opening cysteine and the closing phenylalanine or tryptophan. Fields, in order: J gene, clone size, CDR3 length, V gene, CDR3 protein. Clone size appears in some rows only: once, few, many, or a class for an expanded clone.

J: TRBJ2-3
size: many
length: 17
V: TRBV7-8
CDR3: CASSLNLYRTDTDTQYF

J: TRBJ2-1
size: few
length: 13
V: TRBV6-6
CDR3: CASSYSGREGQFF

J: TRBJ1-1
size: .
length: 13
V: TRBV20-1
CDR3: CSATGGIDTEAFF

J: TRBJ2-2
size: many
length: 17
V: TRBV7-6
CDR3: CASSLAIAGTNTGELFF

J: TRBJ1-1
size: .
length: 15
V: TRBV7-6
CDR3: CASSLDWGGDTEAFF

J: TRBJ1-2
size: .
length: 11
V: TRBV2
CDR3: CASSGLGGYTF

J: TRBJ2-3
size: .
length: 15
V: TRBV5-1
CDR3: CASSWSDGGTDTQYF

J: TRBJ2-6
size: few
length: 15
V: TRBV11-2
CDR3: CASSQLASGANVLTF

J: TRBJ1-3
size: .
length: 20
V: TRBV7-6
CDR3: CASSTQRGPISHSSGNTIYF

J: TRBJ2-5
size: .
length: 14
V: TRBV7-6
CDR3: CASAGGYYQETQYF

J: TRBJ1-2
size: .
length: 15
V: TRBV4-1
CDR3: CASSQTSRGAYGYTF

J: TRBJ2-3
size: .
length: 16
V: TRBV28
CDR3: CASSPPGTSVVDTQYF

J: TRBJ1-4
size: .
length: 14
V: TRBV19
CDR3: CASSISSVREKLFF

J: TRBJ2-1
size: few
length: 16
V: TRBV2
CDR3: CASSQAWDRVYNEQFF

J: TRBJ2-1
size: .
length: 16
V: TRBV20-1
CDR3: CSATDSGGISYNEQFF

J: TRBJ2-5
size: .
length: 15
V: TRBV20-1
CDR3: CSALWGSGRAETQYF

J: TRBJ2-2
size: few
length: 15
V: TRBV7-2
CDR3: CASSLLGGGVEELFF

J: TRBJ2-3
size: .
length: 15
V: TRBV12-3/TRBV12-4
CDR3: CASSSRTSGRNTQYF

J: TRBJ1-4
size: .
length: 15
V: TRBV19
CDR3: CASSSHRGANEKLFF

J: TRBJ1-4
size: .
length: 13
V: TRBV7-9
CDR3: CASSSGANEKLFF

J: TRBJ2-5
size: .
length: 17
V: TRBV9
CDR3: CASSGSLGLAGPETQYF

J: TRBJ2-3
size: few
length: 14
V: TRBV12-3/TRBV12-4
CDR3: CASSLSSGGDTQYF

J: TRBJ2-5
size: .
length: 15
V: TRBV20-1
CDR3: CSARPLAGGQETQYF

J: TRBJ2-7
size: .
length: 13
V: TRBV7-4
CDR3: CASSSEYTYEQYF

J: TRBJ1-6
size: .
length: 19
V: TRBV4-3
CDR3: CASSQVIPRGSSYNSPLHF

J: TRBJ1-5
size: few
length: 15
V: TRBV2
CDR3: CASTQDPGGNQPQHF

J: TRBJ2-3
size: .
length: 16
V: TRBV7-6
CDR3: CASSHLGRGLANTQYF

J: TRBJ2-1
size: once
length: 13
V: TRBV6-2/TRBV6-3
CDR3: CASRPYRANEQFF

J: TRBJ1-6
size: many
length: 15
V: TRBV7-2
CDR3: CASSPRMRRRTPLHF

J: TRBJ1-1
size: few
length: 13
V: TRBV6-1
CDR3: CATTGQMNTEAFF

J: TRBJ2-7
size: .
length: 14
V: TRBV20-1
CDR3: CSAREEGRPYEQYF

J: TRBJ2-7
size: .
length: 16
V: TRBV6-5
CDR3: CASSLSGTRSSYEQYF

J: TRBJ1-5
size: .
length: 15
V: TRBV12-3/TRBV12-4
CDR3: CASSFFLGDTQPQHF

J: TRBJ1-6
size: many
length: 17
V: TRBV7-9
CDR3: CASSLGGVRREGSPLHF

J: TRBJ2-1
size: few
length: 17
V: TRBV6-2/TRBV6-3
CDR3: CASSQSTGTSGYNEQFF

J: TRBJ2-3
size: many
length: 16
V: TRBV7-2
CDR3: CASSPQLAGSTDTQYF

J: TRBJ2-1
size: .
length: 16
V: TRBV9
CDR3: CASSAVQGAAYNEQFF

J: TRBJ1-3
size: many
length: 15
V: TRBV7-2
CDR3: CASSLVIGSVNTIYF

J: TRBJ2-3
size: .
length: 14
V: TRBV19
CDR3: CASSIGLGGDTQYF

J: TRBJ1-3
size: .
length: 14
V: TRBV2
CDR3: CASDRDRHTNTIYF

J: TRBJ2-2
size: few
length: 15
V: TRBV28
CDR3: CASKFRGQNTGELFF

J: TRBJ1-4
size: .
length: 15
V: TRBV2
CDR3: CASSELTAYNEKLFF